The rows below give T cell receptor beta chains drawn from one sample of a study of prognosis after radiotherapy for stage I lung cancer. MiXCR was run by TCRdb on the multiplex PCR reads, yielding one entry per CDR3 protein. The profile shows roughly 26,000 distinct CDR3 sequences, around 30% of them singletons. The sequenced sample was PBMCs, obtained before or after stereotactic body radiation therapy (not recorded which). Every receptor here comes from a donor over 45 with non-small cell lung cancer. CDR3s include the opening cysteine and the closing phenylalanine or tryptophan. The D gene is left open where the match is weak. Rows may omit the clone size; those that give it use once, few, many or a size class.

v_gene	len	j_gene	d_gene	abundance	CDR3nt	CDR3aa
TRBV12-3/TRBV12-4	15	TRBJ2-2	.	.	TGTGCCAGCAGTTTTAGCGCCCCGAACACCGGGGAGCTGTTTTTT	CASSFSAPNTGELFF
TRBV11-1	14	TRBJ1-1	TRBD1	medium-sized	TGTGCCAGCAGCCCGGAAGGGACAGCCTATGAAGCTTTCTTT	CASSPEGTAYEAFF
TRBV14	14	TRBJ2-7	TRBD2	many	TGTGCCAGCAGCCACGGGGGAGGGGCGCGAGAGCAGTACTTC	CASSHGGGAREQYF
TRBV7-9	16	TRBJ2-1	.	.	TGTGCCAGCAGCTTAGTGGTTAGCTGGTGGGCCTGTGAGCAGTTCTTC	CASSLVVSWWACEQFF
TRBV7-3	13	TRBJ2-2	.	once	TGTGCCAGCAGCTCTGGGACCTCCGTGGAGCTGTTTTTT	CASSSGTSVELFF
TRBV10-3	14	TRBJ2-7	.	.	TGTGCCATCAGTGAGTCGTCATTCTCCTACGAGCAGTACTTC	CAISESSFSYEQYF
TRBV3-1	14	TRBJ2-5	.	few	TGTGCCAGCAGCCAACCGGACGTTCAAGAGACCCAGTACTTC	CASSQPDVQETQYF
TRBV30	14	TRBJ2-7	TRBD1	many	TGTGCCTGGGGGGCCGGGACAGGTTACTACGAGCAGTACTTC	CAWGAGTGYYEQYF
TRBV11-2	16	TRBJ1-1	.	many	TGTGCCAGCAGCTGGGGCCCCAGGGGCGGCAACACTGAAGCTTTCTTT	CASSWGPRGGNTEAFF
TRBV9	15	TRBJ1-1	TRBD1	many	TGTGCCAGCAGCGTGACAGGGGGCAGGAACACTGAAGCTTTCTTT	CASSVTGGRNTEAFF